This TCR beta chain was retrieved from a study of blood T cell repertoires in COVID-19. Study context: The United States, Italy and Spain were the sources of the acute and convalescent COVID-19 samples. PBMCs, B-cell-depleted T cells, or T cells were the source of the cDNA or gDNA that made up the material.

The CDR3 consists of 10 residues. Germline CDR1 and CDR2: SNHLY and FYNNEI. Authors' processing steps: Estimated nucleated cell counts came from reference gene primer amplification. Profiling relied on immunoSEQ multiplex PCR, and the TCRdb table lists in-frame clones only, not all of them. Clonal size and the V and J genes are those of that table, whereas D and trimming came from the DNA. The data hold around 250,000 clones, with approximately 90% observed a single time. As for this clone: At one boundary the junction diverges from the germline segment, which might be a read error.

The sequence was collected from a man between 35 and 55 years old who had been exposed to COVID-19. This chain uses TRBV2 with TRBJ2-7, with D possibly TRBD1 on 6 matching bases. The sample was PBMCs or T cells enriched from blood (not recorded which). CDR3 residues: CASSVSGASF. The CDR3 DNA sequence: TGTGCCAGCAGTGTGTCAGGGGCGTCCTTC.